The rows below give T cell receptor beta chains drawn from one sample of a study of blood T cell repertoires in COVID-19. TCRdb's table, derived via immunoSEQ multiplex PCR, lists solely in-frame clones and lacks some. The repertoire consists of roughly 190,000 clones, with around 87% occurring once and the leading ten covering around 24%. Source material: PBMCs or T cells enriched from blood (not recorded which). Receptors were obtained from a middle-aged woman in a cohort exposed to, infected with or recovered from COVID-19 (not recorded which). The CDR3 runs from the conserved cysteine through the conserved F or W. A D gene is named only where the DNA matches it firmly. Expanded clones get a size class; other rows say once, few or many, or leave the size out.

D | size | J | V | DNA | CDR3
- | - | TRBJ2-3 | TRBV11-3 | TGTGCCAGCAGCTTCCCGGTCCACGCGGGGAGCACAGATACGCAGTATTTT | CASSFPVHAGSTDTQYF
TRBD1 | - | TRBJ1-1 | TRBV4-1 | TGCGCCAGCAGCCAGGGACAGGGCGGCACTGAAGCTTTCTTT | CASSQGQGGTEAFF
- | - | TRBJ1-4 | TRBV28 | TGTGCCAGCACCGAACGTAGATCAACTAATGAAAAACTGTTTTTT | CASTERRSTNEKLFF
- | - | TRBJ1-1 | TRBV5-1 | TGCGCCAGCAGCTTGGGCGCGGGTGGTAGGGAAACTGAAGCTTTCTTT | CASSLGAGGRETEAFF
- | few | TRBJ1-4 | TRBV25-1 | TGTGCCAGCAGTGCCAAGGAGCGGGATTATAATGAAAAACTGTTTTTT | CASSAKERDYNEKLFF
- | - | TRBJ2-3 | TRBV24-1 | TGTGCCACCGAGGGAGGGGGGGGTTGGACAGATACGCAGTATTTT | CATEGGGGWTDTQYF
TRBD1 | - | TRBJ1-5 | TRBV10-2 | TGCGCCAGCAACGGACAGGGCAATCAGCCCCAGCATTTT | CASNGQGNQPQHF
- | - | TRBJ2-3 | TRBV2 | TGTGCCAGCAGCGGAGGACTGGTCACAGATACGCAGTATTTT | CASSGGLVTDTQYF
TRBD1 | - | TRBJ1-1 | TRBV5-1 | TGCGCCAGCAGCTCGGATCAGGGGGCGAGTCGGAACACTGAAGCTTTCTTT | CASSSDQGASRNTEAFF
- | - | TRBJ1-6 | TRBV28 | TGTGCCAGCCTCCCAAGTGGGAGTAATTCACCCCTCCACTTT | CASLPSGSNSPLHF